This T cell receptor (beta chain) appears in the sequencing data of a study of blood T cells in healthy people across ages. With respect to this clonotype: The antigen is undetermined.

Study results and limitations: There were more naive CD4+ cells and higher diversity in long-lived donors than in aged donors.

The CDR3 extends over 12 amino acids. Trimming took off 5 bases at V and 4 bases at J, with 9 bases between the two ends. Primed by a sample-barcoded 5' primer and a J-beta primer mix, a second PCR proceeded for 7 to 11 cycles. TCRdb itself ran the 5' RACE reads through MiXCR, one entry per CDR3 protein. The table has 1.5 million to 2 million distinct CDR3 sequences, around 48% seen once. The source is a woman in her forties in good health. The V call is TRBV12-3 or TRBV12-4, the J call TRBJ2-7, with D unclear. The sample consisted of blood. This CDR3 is CASSHQWYEQYF. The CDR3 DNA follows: TGTGCCAGCAGTCATCAATGGTACGAGCAGTACTTC.